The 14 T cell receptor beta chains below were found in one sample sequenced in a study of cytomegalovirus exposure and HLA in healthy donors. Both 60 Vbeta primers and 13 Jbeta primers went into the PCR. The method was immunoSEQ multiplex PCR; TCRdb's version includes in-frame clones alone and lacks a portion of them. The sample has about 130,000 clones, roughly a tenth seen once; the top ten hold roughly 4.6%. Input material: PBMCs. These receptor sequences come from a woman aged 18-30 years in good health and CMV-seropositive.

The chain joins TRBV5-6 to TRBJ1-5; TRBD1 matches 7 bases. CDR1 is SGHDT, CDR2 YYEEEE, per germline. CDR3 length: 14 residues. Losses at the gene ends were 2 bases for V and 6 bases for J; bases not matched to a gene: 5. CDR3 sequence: CASSLRQGGQPQHF. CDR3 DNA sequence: TGTGCCAGCAGCTTACGACAGGGCGGTCAGCCCCAGCATTTT.

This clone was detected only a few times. This CDR3 is CASSQPAGADGYTF. CDR3 sequence (DNA): TGTGCCAGCAGCCAACCCGCAGGGGCGGATGGCTACACCTTC. The rearrangement joins TRBV7-9 to TRBJ1-2; TRBD1 might be the D (6 bases). CDR3 size: 14 residues. The V gene lost 5 bases and the J gene lost 6 bases, with 16 bases spanning the gap. Germline-derived CDR1 and CDR2 are SEHNR and FQNEAQ (reference sequence).

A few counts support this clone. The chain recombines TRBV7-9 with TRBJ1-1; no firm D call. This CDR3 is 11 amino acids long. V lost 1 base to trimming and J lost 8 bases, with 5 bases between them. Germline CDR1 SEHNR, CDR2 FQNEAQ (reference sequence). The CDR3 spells CASSLDQEAFF. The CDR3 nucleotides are TGTGCCAGCAGCTTAGACCAGGAAGCTTTCTTT.

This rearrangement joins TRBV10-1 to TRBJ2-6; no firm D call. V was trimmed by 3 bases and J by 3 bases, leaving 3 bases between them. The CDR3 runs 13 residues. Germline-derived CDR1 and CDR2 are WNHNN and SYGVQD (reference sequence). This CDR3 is CASSDGGANVLTF. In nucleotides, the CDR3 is TGCGCCAGCAGTGACGGTGGGGCCAACGTCCTGACTTTC.

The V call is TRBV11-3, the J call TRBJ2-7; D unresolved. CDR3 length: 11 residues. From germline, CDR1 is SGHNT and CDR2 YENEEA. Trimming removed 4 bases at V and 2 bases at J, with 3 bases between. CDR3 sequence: CASSSAYEQYF. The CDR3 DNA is TGTGCCAGCAGCTCGGCCTACGAGCAGTACTTC.

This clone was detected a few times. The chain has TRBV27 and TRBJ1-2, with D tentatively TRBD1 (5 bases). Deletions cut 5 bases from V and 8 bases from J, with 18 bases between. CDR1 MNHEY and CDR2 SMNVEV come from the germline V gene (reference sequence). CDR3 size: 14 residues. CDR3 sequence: CASSRGDARGGYTF. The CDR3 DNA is TGTGCCAGCAGTAGGGGCGACGCGCGGGGGGGCTACACCTTC.

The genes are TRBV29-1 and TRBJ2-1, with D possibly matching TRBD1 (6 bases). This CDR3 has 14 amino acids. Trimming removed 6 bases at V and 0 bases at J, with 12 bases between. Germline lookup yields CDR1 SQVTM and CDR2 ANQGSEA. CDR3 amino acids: CSVWTESSYNEQFF. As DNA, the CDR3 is TGCAGCGTCTGGACAGAGAGCTCCTACAATGAGCAGTTCTTC.

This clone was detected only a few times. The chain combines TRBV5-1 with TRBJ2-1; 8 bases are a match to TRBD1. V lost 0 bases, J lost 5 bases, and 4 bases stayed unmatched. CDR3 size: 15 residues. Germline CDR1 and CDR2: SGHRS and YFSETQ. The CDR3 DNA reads TGCGCCAGCAGCTTGGCCGGACAGGGAAACAATGAGCAGTTCTTC. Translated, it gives CASSLAGQGNNEQFF.

CDR3 loop: CASRYGRLTNEQFF. The CDR3 DNA reads as TGTGCCAGCAGGTACGGCCGTCTCACCAATGAGCAGTTCTTC. This rearrangement joins TRBV6-5 to TRBJ2-1; no clear D gene. The CDR3 runs 14 residues. Germline lookup yields CDR1 MNHEY and CDR2 SVGAGI. With 6 bases removed from V and 6 bases from J, the gap between germline ends came to 15 bases.

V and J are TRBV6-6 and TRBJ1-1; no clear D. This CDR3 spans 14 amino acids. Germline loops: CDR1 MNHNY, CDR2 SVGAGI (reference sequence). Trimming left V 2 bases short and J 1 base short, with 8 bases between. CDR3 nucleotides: TGTGCCAGCAGTTACCCCCGCGAGAACACTGAAGCTTTCTTT. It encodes CASSYPRENTEAFF.

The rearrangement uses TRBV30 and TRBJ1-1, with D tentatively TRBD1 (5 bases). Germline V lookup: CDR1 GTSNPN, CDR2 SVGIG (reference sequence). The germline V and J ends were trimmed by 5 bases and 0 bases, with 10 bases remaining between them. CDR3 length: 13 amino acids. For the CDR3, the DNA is TGTGCCTGGGGGACGGGGGTGAACACTGAAGCTTTCTTT. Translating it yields CAWGTGVNTEAFF.

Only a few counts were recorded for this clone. The CDR3 loop is CASSQHQREADTQYF. CDR3 nucleotide sequence: TGCGCCAGCAGCCAACACCAGCGGGAAGCAGATACGCAGTATTTT. V usage is TRBV4-1 and J usage is TRBJ2-3, with TRBD2 matching over 7 bases. Per the germline V gene, CDR1 is MGHRA and CDR2 is YSYEKL. J was trimmed by 4 bases and V by 2 bases; bases with no gene match: 6. This CDR3 has 15 residues.

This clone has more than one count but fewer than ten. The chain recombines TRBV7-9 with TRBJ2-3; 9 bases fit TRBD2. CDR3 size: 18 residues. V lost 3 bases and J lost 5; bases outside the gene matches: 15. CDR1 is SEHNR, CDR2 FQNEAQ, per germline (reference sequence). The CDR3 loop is CASSLGLAGAPGGDTQYF. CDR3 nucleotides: TGTGCCAGCAGCTTGGGGTTAGCGGGAGCACCGGGGGGAGATACGCAGTATTTT.

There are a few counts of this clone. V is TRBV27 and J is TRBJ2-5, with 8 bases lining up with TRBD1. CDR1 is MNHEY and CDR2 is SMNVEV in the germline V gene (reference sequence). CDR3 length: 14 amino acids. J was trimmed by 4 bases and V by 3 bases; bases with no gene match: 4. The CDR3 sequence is CASSFSGGGETQYF. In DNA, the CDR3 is TGTGCCAGCAGTTTCTCAGGGGGCGGAGAGACCCAGTACTTC.